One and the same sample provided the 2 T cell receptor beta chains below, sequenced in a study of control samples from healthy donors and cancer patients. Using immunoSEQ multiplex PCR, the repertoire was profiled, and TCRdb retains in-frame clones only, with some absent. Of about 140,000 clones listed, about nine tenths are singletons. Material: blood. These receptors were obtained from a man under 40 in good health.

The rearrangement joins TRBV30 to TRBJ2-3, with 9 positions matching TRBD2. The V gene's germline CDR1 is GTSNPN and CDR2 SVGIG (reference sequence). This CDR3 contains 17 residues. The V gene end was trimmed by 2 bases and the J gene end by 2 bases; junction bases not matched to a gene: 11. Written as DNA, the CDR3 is TGTGCCTGGAGTCTAAATCCGGGACTAGCTGACACAGATACGCAGTATTTT. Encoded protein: CAWSLNPGLADTDTQYF.

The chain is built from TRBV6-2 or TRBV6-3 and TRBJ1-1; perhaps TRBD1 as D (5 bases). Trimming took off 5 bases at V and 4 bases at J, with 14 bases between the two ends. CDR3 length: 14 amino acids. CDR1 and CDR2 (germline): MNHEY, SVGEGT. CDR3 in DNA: TGTGCCAGCAGTCCCCAGGGAATTGGCACTGAAGCTTTCTTT. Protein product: CASSPQGIGTEAFF.